Shown below are 5 T cell receptor beta chains from a single sample sequenced in a study of Ad26.COV2.S vaccination and SARS-CoV-2 variants. Here immunoSEQ multiplex PCR was the method, and the copy in TCRdb shows in-frame clones only, minus some. The data show about 98,000 clones, around 82% seen once. Sample: peripheral blood, taken after recovery from COVID-19. All receptors come from a human donor who had recovered from COVID-19.

This clone was recorded at least ten times. V gene TRBV30 combines with J gene TRBJ2-7; no firm D call. This CDR3 is 11 amino acids long. The V end was cut by 5 bases, the J end by 3 bases, with 8 bases between. Germline V gene lookup returns CDR1 GTSNPN and CDR2 SVGIG (reference sequence). Here the CDR3 DNA reads TGTGCCTGGGCTGTGGGCTACGAGCAGTACTTC. This sequence encodes CAWAVGYEQYF.

This clone was seen a few times. The chain recombines TRBV2 with TRBJ1-5; D not resolved. The CDR3 length is 15 residues. The V gene's germline CDR1 is SNHLY and CDR2 FYNNEI. Between the trimmed V and J ends, which lost 6 bases and 3 bases, there was a span of 15 bases. The CDR3 region has the DNA TGTGCCAGCAGGCCTTTTGGGCAGAACAATCAGCCCCAGCATTTT. Translated, it gives CASRPFGQNNQPQHF.

The chain carries TRBV27 and TRBJ2-5; maybe TRBD1 (5 bases). The CDR3 is made up of 16 amino acids. Germline CDR1 and CDR2: MNHEY and SMNVEV (reference sequence). Deletions cut 2 bases from V and 8 bases from J, with 21 bases between. DNA of the CDR3: TGTGCCAGCAGTTTAGGGGCAGGGCAGCAATCAGGAACCCAGTACTTC. Amino acid sequence: CASSLGAGQQSGTQYF.

The V call is TRBV4-1, the J call TRBJ2-3; 10 nucleotides align to TRBD1. The CDR3 runs to 15 residues. Germline CDR1 MGHRA, CDR2 YSYEKL. J was trimmed by 4 bases and V by 3 bases; bases with no gene match: 4. The DNA of the CDR3 is TGCGCCAGCAGCCAGAGGGGACAGGGGTCAGATACGCAGTATTTT. This gives the protein CASSQRGQGSDTQYF.

The V and J genes are TRBV24-1 and TRBJ2-3, with 7 bases lining up with TRBD2. The CDR3 runs to 17 residues. Trimming removed 4 bases from V and 1 base from J; junction bases left unmatched: 10. The germline gives CDR1 KGHDR, CDR2 SFDVKD. This CDR3 is CATSDPPGRAGTDTQYF. The CDR3, as DNA: TGTGCCACCAGTGACCCCCCGGGGAGGGCCGGCACAGATACGCAGTATTTT.